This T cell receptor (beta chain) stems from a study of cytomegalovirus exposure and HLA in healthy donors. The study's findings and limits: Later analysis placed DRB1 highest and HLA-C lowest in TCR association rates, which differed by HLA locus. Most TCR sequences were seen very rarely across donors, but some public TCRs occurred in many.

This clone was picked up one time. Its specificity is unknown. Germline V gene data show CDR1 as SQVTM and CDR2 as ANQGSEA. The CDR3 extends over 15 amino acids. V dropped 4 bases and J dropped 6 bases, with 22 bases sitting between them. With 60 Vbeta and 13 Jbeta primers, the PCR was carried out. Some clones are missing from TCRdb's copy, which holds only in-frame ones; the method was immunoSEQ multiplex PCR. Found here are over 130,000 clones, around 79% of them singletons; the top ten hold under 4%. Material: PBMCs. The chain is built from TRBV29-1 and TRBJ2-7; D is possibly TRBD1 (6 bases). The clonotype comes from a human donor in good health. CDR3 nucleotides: TGCAGCGTTGTGAGTTCAGCAGGGGAAAGTACCGAGCAGTACTTC. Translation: CSVVSSAGESTEQYF.